This T cell receptor (beta chain) was observed in a study of blood T cell repertoires in COVID-19. In the study overall: Italy, Spain and the United States were the sources of the convalescent and acute COVID-19 samples. Nucleic acid was either cDNA or gDNA, and it came from T cells, B-cell-depleted T cells, or PBMCs.

V was clipped by 5 bases and J by 9 bases; unmatched bases: 17. CDR1 SGHRS and CDR2 YFSETQ come from the germline V gene. There are 15 residues in the CDR3. Source study methods: It was from reference gene primer amplification that nucleated cell counts were estimated. Using immunoSEQ multiplex PCR, the repertoire was profiled, and TCRdb retains in-frame clones only, with some absent. D and trimming come from the DNA, and the V and J calls and clone size come from that table. The data hold 150,000 to 200,000 clones, with around nine tenths observed a single time. The TCR sequence derives from a man in his fifties with acute or convalescent COVID-19. The specimen was peripheral blood. The chain combines TRBV5-1 with TRBJ2-7; 7 bases match TRBD2. CDR3: CASSRLGDGRELQYF. CDR3 in DNA: TGCGCCAGCAGTCGTTTGGGGGACGGGCGGGAGCTGCAGTACTTC.